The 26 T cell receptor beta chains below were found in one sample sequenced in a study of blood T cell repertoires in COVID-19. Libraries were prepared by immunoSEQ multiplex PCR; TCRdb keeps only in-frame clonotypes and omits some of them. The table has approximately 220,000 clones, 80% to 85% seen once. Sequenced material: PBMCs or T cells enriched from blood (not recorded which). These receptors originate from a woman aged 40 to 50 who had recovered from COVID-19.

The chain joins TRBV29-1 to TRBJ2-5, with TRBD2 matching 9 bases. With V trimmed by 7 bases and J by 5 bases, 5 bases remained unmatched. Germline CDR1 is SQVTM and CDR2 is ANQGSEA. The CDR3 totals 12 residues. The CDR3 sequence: CSGLAGRETQYF. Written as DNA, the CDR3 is TGCAGCGGTCTAGCGGGACGGGAGACCCAGTACTTC.

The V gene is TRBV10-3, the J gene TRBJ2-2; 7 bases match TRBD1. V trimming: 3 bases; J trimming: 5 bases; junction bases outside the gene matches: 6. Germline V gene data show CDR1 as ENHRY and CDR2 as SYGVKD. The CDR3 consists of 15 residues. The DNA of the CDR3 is TGTGCCATCAGTGATTCTGGCAGGGGGACCGGGGAGCTGTTTTTT. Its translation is CAISDSGRGTGELFF.

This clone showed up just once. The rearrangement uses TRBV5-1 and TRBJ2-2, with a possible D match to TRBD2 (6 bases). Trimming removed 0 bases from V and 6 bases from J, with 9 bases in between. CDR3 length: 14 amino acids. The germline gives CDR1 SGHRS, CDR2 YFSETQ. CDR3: CASSLASVAGELFF. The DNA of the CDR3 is TGCGCCAGCAGCTTGGCTAGCGTGGCCGGGGAGCTGTTTTTT. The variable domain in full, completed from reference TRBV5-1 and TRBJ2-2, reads KAGVTQTPRYLIKTRGQQVTLSCSPISGHRSVSWYQQTPGQGLQFLFEYFSETQRNKGNFPGRFSGRQFSNSRSEMNVSTLELGDSALYLCASSLASVAGELFFGEGSRLTVL.

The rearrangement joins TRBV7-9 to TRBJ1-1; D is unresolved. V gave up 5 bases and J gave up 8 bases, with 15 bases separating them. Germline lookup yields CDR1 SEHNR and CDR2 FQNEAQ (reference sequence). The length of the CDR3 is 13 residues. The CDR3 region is CASSAWREAEAFF. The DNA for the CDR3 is TGTGCCAGCAGCGCCTGGAGGGAGGCCGAAGCTTTCTTT.

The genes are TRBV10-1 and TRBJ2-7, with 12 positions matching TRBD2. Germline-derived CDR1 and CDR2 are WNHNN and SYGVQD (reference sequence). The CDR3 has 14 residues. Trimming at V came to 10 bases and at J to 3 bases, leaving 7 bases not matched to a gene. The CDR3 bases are TGCGCCAACCGCGGACTAGCGGGACACTACGAGCAGTACGTC. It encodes CANRGLAGHYEQYV.

CDR3: CSASGRVDNEQFF. Written as DNA, the CDR3 is TGCAGTGCTAGTGGCCGGGTCGACAATGAGCAGTTCTTC. The V gene is TRBV20-1, the J gene TRBJ2-1; D not certain. Germline lookup yields CDR1 DFQATT and CDR2 SNEGSKA (reference sequence). The V end lost 3 bases, the J end lost 5 bases, and 11 bases lay between the germline ends. This CDR3 has 13 residues.

The CDR3 bases are TGTGCCAGCAGCCCGCAAGCGGGAGGGGGGACCCAGTACTTC. It yields the protein CASSPQAGGGTQYF. This sequence joins TRBV7-2 and TRBJ2-5; 10 positions match TRBD2. Germline values: CDR1 SGHTA, CDR2 FQGNSA. V dropped 5 bases and J dropped 7; count of bases not matched to a gene: 7. The CDR3 has 14 residues. Using reference TRBV7-2 and TRBJ2-5 for the parts outside the CDR3, the full variable domain is GAGVSQSPSNKVTEKGKDVELRCDPISGHTALYWYRQSLGQGLEFLIYFQGNSAPDKSGLPSDRFSAERTGGSVSTLTIQRTQQEDSAVYLCASSPQAGGGTQYFGPGTRLLVL.

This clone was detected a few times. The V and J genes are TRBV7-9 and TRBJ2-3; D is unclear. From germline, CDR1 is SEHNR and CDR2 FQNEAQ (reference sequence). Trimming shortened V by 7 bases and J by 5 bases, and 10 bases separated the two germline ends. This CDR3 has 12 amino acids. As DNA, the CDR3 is TGTGCCAGCACCACGACTGGAGATACGCAGTATTTT. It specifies CASTTTGDTQYF.

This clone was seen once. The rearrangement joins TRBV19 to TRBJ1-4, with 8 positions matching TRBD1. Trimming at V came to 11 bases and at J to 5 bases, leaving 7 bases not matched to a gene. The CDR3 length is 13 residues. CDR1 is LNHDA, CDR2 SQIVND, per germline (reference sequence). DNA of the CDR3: TGTGCCTCCAGGGACAGGTTGAATGAAAAACTGTTTTTT. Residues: CASRDRLNEKLFF. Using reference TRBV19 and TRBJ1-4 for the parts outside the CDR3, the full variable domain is DGGITQSPKYLFRKEGQNVTLSCEQNLNHDAMYWYRQDPGQGLRLIYYSQIVNDFQKGDIAEGYSVSREKKESFPLTVTSAQKNPTAFYLCASRDRLNEKLFFGSGTQLSVL.

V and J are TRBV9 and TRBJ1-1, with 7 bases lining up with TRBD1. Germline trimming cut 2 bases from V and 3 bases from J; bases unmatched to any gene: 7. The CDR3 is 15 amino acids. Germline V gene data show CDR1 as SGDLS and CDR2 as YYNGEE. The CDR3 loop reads CASSVQQGTDTEAFF. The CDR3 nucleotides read TGTGCCAGCAGCGTCCAACAGGGGACTGACACTGAAGCTTTCTTT. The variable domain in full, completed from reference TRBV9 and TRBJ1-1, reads DSGVTQTPKHLITATGQRVTLRCSPRSGDLSVYWYQQSLDQGLQFLIQYYNGEERAKGNILERFSAQQFPDLHSELNLSSLELGDSALYFCASSVQQGTDTEAFFGQGTRLTVV.

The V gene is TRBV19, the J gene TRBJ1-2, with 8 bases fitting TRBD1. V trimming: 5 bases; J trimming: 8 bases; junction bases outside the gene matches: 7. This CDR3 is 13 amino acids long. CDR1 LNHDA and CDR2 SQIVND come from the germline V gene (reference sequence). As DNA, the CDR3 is TGTGCCAGTAGTCCAGACAGGGGCTTGGGCTACACCTTC. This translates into CASSPDRGLGYTF.

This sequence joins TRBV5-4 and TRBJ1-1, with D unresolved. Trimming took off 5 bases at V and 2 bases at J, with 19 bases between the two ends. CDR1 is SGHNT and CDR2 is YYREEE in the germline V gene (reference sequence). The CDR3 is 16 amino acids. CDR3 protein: CASRSPTPGGNTEAFF. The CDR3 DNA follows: TGTGCCAGCAGGTCCCCCACTCCGGGTGGTAACACTGAAGCTTTCTTT.

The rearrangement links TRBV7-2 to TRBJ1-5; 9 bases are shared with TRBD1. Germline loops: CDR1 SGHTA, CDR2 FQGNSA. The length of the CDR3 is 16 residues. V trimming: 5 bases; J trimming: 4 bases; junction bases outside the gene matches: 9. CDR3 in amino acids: CASSPSDRGGNQPQHF. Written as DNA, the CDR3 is TGTGCCAGCAGCCCATCGGACAGGGGTGGGAATCAGCCCCAGCATTTT. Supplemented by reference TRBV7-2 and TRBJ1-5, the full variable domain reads GAGVSQSPSNKVTEKGKDVELRCDPISGHTALYWYRQSLGQGLEFLIYFQGNSAPDKSGLPSDRFSAERTGGSVSTLTIQRTQQEDSAVYLCASSPSDRGGNQPQHFGDGTRLSIL.

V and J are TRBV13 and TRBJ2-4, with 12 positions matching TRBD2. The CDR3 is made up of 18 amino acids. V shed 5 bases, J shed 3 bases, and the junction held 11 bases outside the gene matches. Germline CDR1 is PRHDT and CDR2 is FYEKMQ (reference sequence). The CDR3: CASSRKTSGSRGKNIQYF. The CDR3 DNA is TGTGCCAGCAGCAGAAAGACTAGCGGGAGCCGGGGCAAAAACATTCAGTACTTC.

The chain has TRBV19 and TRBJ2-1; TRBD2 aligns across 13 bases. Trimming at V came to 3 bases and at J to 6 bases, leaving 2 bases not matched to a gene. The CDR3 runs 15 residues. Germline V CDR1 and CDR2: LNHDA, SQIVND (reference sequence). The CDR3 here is CASSIGLAGVNEQFF. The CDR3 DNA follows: TGTGCCAGTAGTATCGGACTAGCGGGAGTCAATGAGCAGTTCTTC.

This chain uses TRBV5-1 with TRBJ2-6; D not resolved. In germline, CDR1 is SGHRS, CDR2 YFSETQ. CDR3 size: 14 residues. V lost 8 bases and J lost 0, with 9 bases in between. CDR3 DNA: TGCGCCAGTTGCGAAGCCTCTGGGGCCAACGTCCTGACTTTC. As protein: CASCEASGANVLTF.

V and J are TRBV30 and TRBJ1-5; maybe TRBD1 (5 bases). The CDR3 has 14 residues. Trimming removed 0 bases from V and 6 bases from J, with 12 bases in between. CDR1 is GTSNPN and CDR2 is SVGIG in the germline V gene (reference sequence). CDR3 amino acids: CAWSVGRGGQPQHF. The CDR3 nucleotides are TGTGCCTGGAGTGTAGGGAGGGGAGGTCAGCCCCAGCATTTT.

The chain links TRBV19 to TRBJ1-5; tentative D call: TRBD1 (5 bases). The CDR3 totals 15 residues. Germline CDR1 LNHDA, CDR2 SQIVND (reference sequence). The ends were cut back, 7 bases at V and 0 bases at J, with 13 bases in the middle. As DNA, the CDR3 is TGTGCCAGTACCTCGGACAACTATAGCAATCAGCCCCAGCATTTT. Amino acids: CASTSDNYSNQPQHF. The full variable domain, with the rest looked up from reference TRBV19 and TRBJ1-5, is DGGITQSPKYLFRKEGQNVTLSCEQNLNHDAMYWYRQDPGQGLRLIYYSQIVNDFQKGDIAEGYSVSREKKESFPLTVTSAQKNPTAFYLCASTSDNYSNQPQHFGDGTRLSIL.

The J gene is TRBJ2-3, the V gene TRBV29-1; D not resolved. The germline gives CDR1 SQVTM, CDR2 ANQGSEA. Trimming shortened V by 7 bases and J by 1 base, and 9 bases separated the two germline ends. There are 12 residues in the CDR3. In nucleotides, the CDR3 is TGCAGCGCCCCAAGCCGCACAGATACGCAGTATTTT. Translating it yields CSAPSRTDTQYF.

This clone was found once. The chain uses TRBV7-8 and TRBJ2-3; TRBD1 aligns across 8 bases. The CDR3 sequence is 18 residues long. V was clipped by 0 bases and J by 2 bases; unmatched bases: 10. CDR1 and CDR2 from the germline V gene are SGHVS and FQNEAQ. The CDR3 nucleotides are TGTGCCAGCAGCTTAGCGCTCGGACAGGGTGATGACACAGATACGCAGTATTTT. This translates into CASSLALGQGDDTDTQYF.

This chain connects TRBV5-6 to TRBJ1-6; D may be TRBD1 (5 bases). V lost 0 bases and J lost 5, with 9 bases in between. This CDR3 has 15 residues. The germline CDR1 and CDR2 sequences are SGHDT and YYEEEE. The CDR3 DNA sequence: TGTGCCAGCAGCTTGGGACAGATCAATAATTCACCCCTCCACTTT. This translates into CASSLGQINNSPLHF.

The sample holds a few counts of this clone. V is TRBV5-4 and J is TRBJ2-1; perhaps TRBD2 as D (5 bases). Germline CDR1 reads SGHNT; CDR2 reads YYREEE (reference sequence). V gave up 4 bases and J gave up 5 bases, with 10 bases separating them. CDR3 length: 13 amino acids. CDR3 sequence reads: CASSNPGDNEQFF. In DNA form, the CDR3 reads TGTGCCAGCAGCAACCCCGGGGACAATGAGCAGTTCTTC.

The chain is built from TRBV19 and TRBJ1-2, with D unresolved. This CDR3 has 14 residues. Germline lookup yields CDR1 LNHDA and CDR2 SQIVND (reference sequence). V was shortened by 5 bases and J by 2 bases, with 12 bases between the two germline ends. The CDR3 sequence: CASSPQWANYGYTF. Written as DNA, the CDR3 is TGTGCCAGTAGTCCCCAGTGGGCGAACTATGGCTACACCTTC.

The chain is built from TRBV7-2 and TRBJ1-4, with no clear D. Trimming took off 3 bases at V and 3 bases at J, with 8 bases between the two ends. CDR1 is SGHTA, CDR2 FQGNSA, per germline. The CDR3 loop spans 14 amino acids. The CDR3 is CASSFAVPNEKLFF. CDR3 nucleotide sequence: TGTGCCAGCAGCTTCGCAGTCCCTAATGAAAAACTGTTTTTT.

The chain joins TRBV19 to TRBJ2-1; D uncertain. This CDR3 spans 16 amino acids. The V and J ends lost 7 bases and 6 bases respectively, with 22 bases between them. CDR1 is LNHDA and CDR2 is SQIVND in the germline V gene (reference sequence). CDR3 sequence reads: CASTHQYPQIPNEQFF. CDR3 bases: TGTGCCAGTACCCATCAGTATCCCCAGATCCCCAATGAGCAGTTCTTC.

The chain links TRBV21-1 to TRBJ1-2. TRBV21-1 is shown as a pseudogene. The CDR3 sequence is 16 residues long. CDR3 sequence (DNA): TGTGCCAGCAGCAAAATGTCCGAGTCCGAGACTCATGGCTACACCTTC. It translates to CASSKMSESETHGYTF.